This T cell receptor (beta chain) was retrieved from a study of blood T cell repertoires in COVID-19. The CDR3 length is 14 residues. Germline V CDR1 and CDR2: MNHEY, SVGEGT. The V end was cut by 1 base, the J end by 5 bases, with 11 bases between. Cohort 3 recovered donors had two negative PCRs, clearance, or symptom resolution. This clone has just a few counts. In the authors' workflow: From reference gene primer amplification, estimates of nucleated cell counts were derived. Sequencing used immunoSEQ multiplex PCR; TCRdb keeps in-frame clones, though not all of them. V and J calls and clone size come straight from that table; D and trimming were deduced from the DNA. The sample lists hundreds of thousands of clones, around 86% occurring once.

The rearrangement joins TRBV6-2 or TRBV6-3 to TRBJ1-1; D ambiguous. This clonotype originated in a woman aged 50 to 60 who had recovered from COVID-19. The material sequenced was PBMCs or T cells enriched from blood (not recorded which). CDR3 bases: TGTGCCAGCAGTTACTATTCCGGGAGTACTGAAGCTTTCTTT. It is translated as CASSYYSGSTEAFF.